The clone carrying this T cell receptor (beta chain) was recorded a few times. What it binds is unknown. The data derive from a study of identical twins. Study-level results: The models systematically underestimated how much out-of-frame TCR alpha was shared in monozygotic twins. There were fewer insertions in abundant cord blood beta clonotypes, but memory repertoires showed no such pattern.

Template switching, a step in the protocol, added a universal primer site, and cDNA carried unique molecular identifiers. TCRdb analysed the 5' RACE reads with MiXCR anew, one entry per CDR3 protein. Of some 320,000 distinct CDR3 sequences listed, around an eighth are singletons. CDR1 and CDR2 from the germline V gene are LGHDT and YNNKEL (reference sequence). The J segment lost 5 bases and the V segment lost 5 bases, leaving 14 bases of the junction unmatched. The CDR3 covers 16 residues. The same sample was also used in a study of yellow fever vaccine responses in identical twins.

Sequenced: CD8+ T cells sorted from blood. The J gene is TRBJ2-7, the V gene TRBV3-1, with 8 nucleotides matching TRBD2. The TCR was taken from a woman between 18 and 30 years old in good health. CDR3 region: CASSNPSGRPSHEQYF. CDR3 coding DNA: TGTGCCAGCAGCAATCCTAGCGGGCGCCCCAGCCACGAGCAGTACTTC.